A selection of T cell receptor beta chains follows, all from one sample in a study of blood T cell repertoires in COVID-19. The assay was immunoSEQ multiplex PCR, and TCRdb's table has in-frame clones only and misses some. The sample contains around 110,000 clones, approximately 87% of which appear only once. Sequenced material: peripheral blood. These receptors were taken from a man aged 30-40 years with acute or convalescent COVID-19. Each CDR3 is given with its conserved first and last residue. The D gene is left open where the match is weak. A row's size may be missing; if present it is once, few, many or a size class.

D gene | J gene | clone size | V gene | CDR3 DNA | CDR3 protein
TRBD1 | TRBJ2-1 | few | TRBV2 | TGTGCCAGCAGTGAAGCACTAATGGGACAGGGGGTTTACAATGAGCAGTTCTTC | CASSEALMGQGVYNEQFF
. | TRBJ2-7 | . | TRBV12-3/TRBV12-4 | TGTGCCAGCAGGCCAGGGGTATCCTACGAGCAGTACTTC | CASRPGVSYEQYF
. | TRBJ2-1 | . | TRBV6-6 | TGTGCCAGCAGTCCGTACAATGAGCAGTTCTTC | CASSPYNEQFF
. | TRBJ1-5 | . | TRBV3-1/TRBV3-2 | TGTGCCAGCAGCCAAGACCTAAATCAGCCCCAGCATTTT | CASSQDLNQPQHF
. | TRBJ1-5 | once | TRBV6-4 | TGTGCCAGCAGCCTTACAGCCAGCAATCAGCCCCAGCATTTT | CASSLTASNQPQHF
TRBD1 | TRBJ1-4 | . | TRBV29-1 | TGCAGCGTTAGGGGGCGGGTTAATGAAAAACTGTTTTTT | CSVRGRVNEKLFF
TRBD2 | TRBJ2-5 | . | TRBV5-1 | TGCGCCAGCAGCTCCGGGACTAGCGGGAGTGTCGTAGAGACCCAGTACTTC | CASSSGTSGSVVETQYF
TRBD1 | TRBJ2-7 | once | TRBV11-3 | TGTGCCAGCAGCTTGGGGACAGGGGGCTACGAGCAGTACTTC | CASSLGTGGYEQYF
. | TRBJ1-2 | once | TRBV3-1/TRBV3-2 | TGTGCCAGCAGCCAACAGTCTCAGAATGGCTACACCTTC | CASSQQSQNGYTF
TRBD2 | TRBJ2-7 | once | TRBV10-3 | TGTGCCATCAGTCCCGGGACTAGCGTTCAGAACTTC | CAISPGTSVQNF
. | TRBJ1-4 | . | TRBV6-1 | TGTGCCAGCAGTGAGAGGTTTGAAAAACTGTTTTTT | CASSERFEKLFF
. | TRBJ1-2 | . | TRBV12-3/TRBV12-4 | TGTGCCAGCAGCTCGGAGGTGGGCTATGGCTACACCTTC | CASSSEVGYGYTF
. | TRBJ2-1 | . | TRBV7-9 | TGTGCCAGCAGCTTCGAATCGGGATACAATGAGCAGTTCTTC | CASSFESGYNEQFF
TRBD1 | TRBJ1-5 | . | TRBV9 | TGTGCCAGCAGCGTAGAAGGGGGCTATCAGCCCCAGCATTTT | CASSVEGGYQPQHF
TRBD1 | TRBJ2-1 | . | TRBV13 | TGTGCCAGCAGCCCTCCCGGGACAGGGCGTAATGAGCAGTTCTTC | CASSPPGTGRNEQFF
. | TRBJ1-4 | . | TRBV19 | TGTGCCAGTAGTGAGGGTCGGGACACCGTTTTTTTT | CASSEGRDTVFF
. | TRBJ2-2 | . | TRBV6-5 | TGTGCCAGCAGTCCCCGGGACTTGAACACCGGGGAGCTGTTTTTT | CASSPRDLNTGELFF
TRBD2 | TRBJ2-1 | . | TRBV6-5 | TGTGCCAGCATGGCTAGCGGGAGGGGTGAGCAGTTCTTC | CASMASGRGEQFF
. | TRBJ1-1 | . | TRBV30 | TGTGCCTGGAGTGTACTAAGAGGCACTGAAGCTTTCTTT | CAWSVLRGTEAFF
. | TRBJ1-1 | . | TRBV4-3 | TGCGCCAGCAGTGAGACTTTCAGGGTTAGGACTGAAGCTTTCTTT | CASSETFRVRTEAFF
TRBD2 | TRBJ2-3 | . | TRBV15 | TGTGCCACCAGCGGACTAGCGGGGAGACCTTCCACAGATACGCAGTATTTT | CATSGLAGRPSTDTQYF
TRBD1 | TRBJ1-4 | . | TRBV10-1 | TGCGCCAGCAGTTTAGTTTACAGGGGATCGTATGAAAAACTGTTTTTT | CASSLVYRGSYEKLFF
. | TRBJ1-2 | . | TRBV6-6 | TGTGCCAGCGGTCTAGCGGGGTATGGCTACACCTTC | CASGLAGYGYTF
. | TRBJ1-5 | . | TRBV6-5 | TGTGCCAGCAGTTCAAGCAGGGGCAATCAGCCCCAGCATTTT | CASSSSRGNQPQHF
TRBD1 | TRBJ2-3 | . | TRBV18 | TGTGCCAGCTCACCAAAAAGGACAGGGGGGATCACAGATACGCAGTATTTT | CASSPKRTGGITDTQYF
. | TRBJ1-1 | . | TRBV9 | TGTGCCAGCAGCGTAGAACGGGCAGGAGGTGGCACTGAAGCTTTCTTT | CASSVERAGGGTEAFF
TRBD1 | TRBJ1-1 | . | TRBV9 | TGTGCCAGCAGCGTAGACCCCCCCGGGACAGGGGAGACTGAAGCTTTCTTT | CASSVDPPGTGETEAFF
. | TRBJ2-2 | . | TRBV21-1 | TGTGCCAGCAGCACAACTCAGGGGGCGTCCGGGGAGCTGTTTTTT | CASSTTQGASGELFF
. | TRBJ2-7 | once | TRBV7-9 | TGTGCCAGCAGCTTAGAAGGGGGCGAGCAGTACTTC | CASSLEGGEQYF
TRBD1 | TRBJ1-2 | once | TRBV6-6 | TGTGCCAGCAGTATCGACAGGGGGCGCCTCTATGGCTACACCTTC | CASSIDRGRLYGYTF
. | TRBJ1-2 | once | TRBV25-1 | TGTGCCAGCAGTCAGGATGGCTACACCTTC | CASSQDGYTF